The next 21 T cell receptor beta chains were all read from a single sample in a study of memory CD4+ T cells and cytomegalovirus serostatus. Data came from immunoSEQ multiplex PCR; TCRdb stores just in-frame clones and leaves some out. The repertoire holds 52,000 or so clones, with 82% as singletons. Single viable CD3+CD4+CD8-CD45RO+ cells were sorted as the memory CD4+ T cells. Material for sequencing was memory CD4+ T cells from blood. These receptors were collected from an adult in good health and CMV-seronegative.

V is TRBV4-3 and J is TRBJ2-1, with 7 bases matching TRBD2. V shed 2 bases, J shed 5 bases, and the junction held 6 bases outside the gene matches. In germline, CDR1 is LGHNA, CDR2 YSLEER. The CDR3 is 15 amino acids. In DNA form, the CDR3 reads TGCGCCAGCAGCCAAATGGGGGGAGGGAACAATGAGCAGTTCTTC. Translating it yields CASSQMGGGNNEQFF.

J is TRBJ1-2 and V is TRBV5-4, with D unresolved. V was trimmed by 5 bases and J by 4 bases, leaving 21 bases between them. This CDR3 region has 16 residues. CDR1 is SGHNT and CDR2 is YYREEE in the germline V gene (reference sequence). The CDR3 DNA reads as TGTGCCAGCAGGGTCCTGACGGAAAGGAAAATCTATGGCTACACCTTC. This translates into CASRVLTERKIYGYTF.

V gene TRBV11-3 combines with J gene TRBJ2-1; 7 nucleotides line up with TRBD1. There are 14 residues in the CDR3. Germline-derived CDR1 and CDR2 are SGHNT and YENEEA. Losses at the gene ends were 1 base for V and 5 bases for J; bases not matched to a gene: 2. The CDR3 loop reads CASSLGQGNNEQFF. The CDR3 coding sequence is TGTGCCAGCAGCTTAGGACAGGGTAACAATGAGCAGTTCTTC.

This sequence joins TRBV5-1 and TRBJ2-1, with TRBD1 matching 10 bases. The CDR3 runs to 12 residues. Looked up from germline, CDR1 is SGHRS and CDR2 is YFSETQ. V lost 7 bases to trimming and J lost 8 bases; unmatched junction nucleotides: 3. CDR3 in DNA: TGCGCCAGCCGGACAGGGGGTGATGAGCAGTTCTTC. Amino acid sequence: CASRTGGDEQFF.

This rearrangement joins TRBV9 to TRBJ2-1, with TRBD1 identical over 9 bases. Trimming cost V 4 bases and J 6 bases; bases outside gene matches: 5. Per the germline V gene, CDR1 is SGDLS and CDR2 is YYNGEE. The CDR3 covers 14 residues. The CDR3 sequence is CASSTGGAFNEQFF. CDR3 sequence (DNA): TGTGCCAGCAGCACAGGGGGCGCATTCAATGAGCAGTTCTTC. Full variable domain (remainder filled in from reference TRBV9 and TRBJ2-1): DSGVTQTPKHLITATGQRVTLRCSPRSGDLSVYWYQQSLDQGLQFLIQYYNGEERAKGNILERFSAQQFPDLHSELNLSSLELGDSALYFCASSTGGAFNEQFFGPGTRLTVL.

The rearrangement links TRBV14 to TRBJ1-4, with 7 bases aligning to TRBD1. This CDR3 contains 16 residues. The germline CDR1 and CDR2 sequences are SGHDN and FVKESK. V was clipped by 0 bases and J by 5 bases; unmatched bases: 6. The CDR3 DNA is TGTGCCAGCAGCCAAGACTCAGGGGGGATGAATGAAAAACTGTTTTTT. Its protein product is CASSQDSGGMNEKLFF.

CDR3 bases: TGTGCCAGCAGCGTAGATGAGGGAAACACCATATATTTT. Its protein is CASSVDEGNTIYF. J is TRBJ1-3 and V is TRBV9; D unresolved. V lost 0 bases to trimming and J lost 4 bases, with 5 bases between them. The CDR3 loop spans 13 amino acids. Per germline, CDR1 SGDLS and CDR2 YYNGEE.

The chain employs TRBV28 and TRBJ2-4; 10 positions match TRBD1. The V segment lost 4 bases and the J segment 7 bases; nucleotides outside the gene matches: 4. This CDR3 is 14 amino acids long. Germline CDR1 MDHEN, CDR2 SYDVKM. CDR3 sequence: CASSSGTGANIQYF. DNA for the CDR3: TGTGCCAGCAGTTCAGGGACAGGGGCGAACATTCAGTACTTC.

J is TRBJ2-6 and V is TRBV9; perhaps TRBD2 as D (5 bases). Trimming shortened V by 4 bases and J by 1 base, and 15 bases separated the two germline ends. CDR1 is SGDLS and CDR2 is YYNGEE in the germline V gene. This CDR3 spans 17 amino acids. In DNA form, the CDR3 reads TGTGCCAGCAGCCCCGAGGACTTTTCGTCTGGGGCCAACGTCCTGACTTTC. This sequence encodes CASSPEDFSSGANVLTF. Full variable domain (outside the CDR3, taken from reference TRBV9 and TRBJ2-6): DSGVTQTPKHLITATGQRVTLRCSPRSGDLSVYWYQQSLDQGLQFLIQYYNGEERAKGNILERFSAQQFPDLHSELNLSSLELGDSALYFCASSPEDFSSGANVLTFGAGSRLTVL.

V and J are TRBV28 and TRBJ1-6; 9 bases align to TRBD1. The CDR3 spans 15 residues. Germline lookup yields CDR1 MDHEN and CDR2 SYDVKM. V trimming: 3 bases; J trimming: 11 bases; junction bases outside the gene matches: 8. The CDR3 sequence is CASSFRDRVAPPLHF. CDR3 sequence (DNA): TGTGCCAGCAGTTTCCGGGACAGGGTTGCTCCACCCCTCCACTTT.

This chain links TRBV7-2 with TRBJ2-3; 8 bases line up with TRBD2. Germline lookup yields CDR1 SGHTA and CDR2 FQGNSA. V shed 10 bases, J shed 2 bases, and the junction held 5 bases outside the gene matches. This CDR3 is built from 13 residues. The CDR3 is CATRGAVTDTQYF. CDR3 nucleotide sequence: TGTGCCACGCGGGGGGCCGTCACAGATACGCAGTATTTT. The full variable domain, in which reference TRBV7-2 and TRBJ2-3 provide the parts outside the CDR3, is GAGVSQSPSNKVTEKGKDVELRCDPISGHTALYWYRQSLGQGLEFLIYFQGNSAPDKSGLPSDRFSAERTGGSVSTLTIQRTQQEDSAVYLCATRGAVTDTQYFGPGTRLTVL.

This chain connects TRBV27 to TRBJ2-3; tentatively, D is TRBD2 (6 bases). The germline V and J ends were trimmed by 5 bases and 2 bases, with 14 bases remaining between them. Germline V gives CDR1 MNHEY, CDR2 SMNVEV (reference sequence). The CDR3 contains 15 residues. The DNA for the CDR3 is TGTGCCAGCAGTATAAAGGGACTTTACACAGATACGCAGTATTTT. Protein sequence: CASSIKGLYTDTQYF.

J is TRBJ2-1 and V is TRBV18; D unresolved. The CDR3 contains 11 residues. Between the trimmed V and J ends, which lost 2 bases and 8 bases, there was a span of 4 bases. Germline V gives CDR1 KGHSH, CDR2 LQKENI. CDR3 DNA sequence: TGTGCCAGCTCACCAAGAGATGAGCAGTTCTTC. It translates to CASSPRDEQFF.

The gene calls are TRBV4-1 and TRBJ2-1; 8 bases line up with TRBD2. Germline CDR1 and CDR2: MGHRA and YSYEKL. Trimming cost V 8 bases and J 6 bases; bases outside gene matches: 15. This CDR3 is 16 amino acids long. The CDR3 DNA reads as TGCGCCAGCGACCCGGGGGGGGCGGGGGTATTCAATGAGCAGTTCTTC. This sequence encodes CASDPGGAGVFNEQFF.

The V call is TRBV7-2, the J call TRBJ1-1; TRBD1 is a possible D gene (5 bases). CDR3 size: 12 residues. CDR1 and CDR2 from the germline V gene are SGHTA and FQGNSA. The ends were cut back, 1 base at V and 9 bases at J, with 9 bases in the middle. CDR3 in DNA: TGTGCCAGCAGCTTAGGGGGCTCCAAAGCTTTCTTT. Translation: CASSLGGSKAFF. Full variable domain (missing parts from reference TRBV7-2 and TRBJ1-1): GAGVSQSPSNKVTEKGKDVELRCDPISGHTALYWYRQSLGQGLEFLIYFQGNSAPDKSGLPSDRFSAERTGGSVSTLTIQRTQQEDSAVYLCASSLGGSKAFFGQGTRLTVV.

This clone occurred once. This rearrangement joins TRBV6-1 to TRBJ2-5; D might be TRBD2 (7 bases). The CDR3 has 14 residues. Looked up from germline, CDR1 is MNHNS and CDR2 is SASEGT. The V gene lost 8 bases and the J gene lost 2 bases, with 15 bases spanning the gap. CDR3 region: CASLEQGGQETQYF. DNA of the CDR3: TGTGCCAGCCTTGAACAGGGAGGGCAAGAGACCCAGTACTTC.

As concerns this clone: One junction end disagrees with the germline gene, perhaps due to a read error. V is TRBV6-1 and J is TRBJ1-1; D not resolved. This CDR3 spans 11 amino acids. Germline V gene sequence: CDR1 MNHNS, CDR2 SASEGT. The CDR3 DNA sequence: TGTGCCAGCATTGAAGGCACTGAAGCTTTCTTT. The encoded protein is CASIEGTEAFF.

V gene TRBV18 combines with J gene TRBJ2-5; weak D call: TRBD2 (7 bases). CDR3 length equals 14 residues. Per the germline V gene, CDR1 is KGHSH and CDR2 is LQKENI. V was pared by 4 bases and J by 4 bases, with 13 bases between. The CDR3 bases are TGTGCCAGCTCACAGAACAGGGAGGGAGAGACCCAGTACTTC. Residues: CASSQNREGETQYF.

The chain links TRBV28 to TRBJ1-5, with a weak D call TRBD1 (5 bases). The germline CDR1 and CDR2 sequences are MDHEN and SYDVKM. The CDR3 has 14 amino acids. Deletions cut 7 bases from V and 6 bases from J, with 16 bases between. CDR3 amino acids: CASTDPGGGQPQHF. DNA for the CDR3: TGTGCCAGCACCGACCCTGGGGGTGGTCAGCCCCAGCATTTT.

The chain recombines TRBV10-2 with TRBJ2-5, with 10 bases identical to TRBD1. The germline V gene encodes CDR1 WSHSY and CDR2 SAAADI. The CDR3 sequence is 15 residues long. Losses at the gene ends were 6 bases for V and 5 bases for J; bases not matched to a gene: 9. CDR3 region: CASSLPGQGRETQYF. For the CDR3, the DNA is TGCGCCAGCAGCCTGCCGGGACAGGGGCGGGAGACCCAGTACTTC.

V gene TRBV5-4 combines with J gene TRBJ1-2; D ambiguous. The CDR3 runs to 14 residues. The V gene lost 4 bases and the J gene lost 6 bases, with 16 bases spanning the gap. CDR1 is SGHNT and CDR2 is YYREEE in the germline V gene (reference sequence). CDR3 nucleotide sequence: TGTGCCAGCAGCGCCGAATCCTGGACCCATGGCTACACCTTC. Amino acid sequence: CASSAESWTHGYTF.